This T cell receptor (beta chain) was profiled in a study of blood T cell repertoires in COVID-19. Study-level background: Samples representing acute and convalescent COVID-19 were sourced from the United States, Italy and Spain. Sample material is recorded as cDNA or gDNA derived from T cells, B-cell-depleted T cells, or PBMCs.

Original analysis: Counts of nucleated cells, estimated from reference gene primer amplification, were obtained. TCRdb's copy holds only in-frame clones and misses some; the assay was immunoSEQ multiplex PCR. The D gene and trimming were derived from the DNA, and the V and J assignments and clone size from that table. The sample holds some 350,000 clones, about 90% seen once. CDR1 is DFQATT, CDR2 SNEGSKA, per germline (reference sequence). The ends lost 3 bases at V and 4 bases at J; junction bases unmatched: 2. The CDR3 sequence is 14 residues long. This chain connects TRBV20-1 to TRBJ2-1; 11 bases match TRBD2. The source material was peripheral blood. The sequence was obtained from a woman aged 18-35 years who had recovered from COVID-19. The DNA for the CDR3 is TGCAGTGCTAGTGGGACTAGCGGTTACAATGAGCAGTTCTTC. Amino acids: CSASGTSGYNEQFF.